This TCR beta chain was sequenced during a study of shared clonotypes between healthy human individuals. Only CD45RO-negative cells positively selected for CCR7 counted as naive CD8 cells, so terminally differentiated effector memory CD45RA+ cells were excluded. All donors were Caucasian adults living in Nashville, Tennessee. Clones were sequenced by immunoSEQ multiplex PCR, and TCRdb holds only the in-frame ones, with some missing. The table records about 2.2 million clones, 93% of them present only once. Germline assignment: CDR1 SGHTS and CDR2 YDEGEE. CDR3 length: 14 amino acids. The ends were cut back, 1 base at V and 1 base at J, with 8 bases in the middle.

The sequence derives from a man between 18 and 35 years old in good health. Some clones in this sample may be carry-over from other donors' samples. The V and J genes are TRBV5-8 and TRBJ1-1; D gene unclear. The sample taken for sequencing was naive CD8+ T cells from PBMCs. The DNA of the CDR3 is TGTGCCAGCAGCTTGTCCTGGCAGAACACTGAAGCTTTCTTT. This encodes CASSLSWQNTEAFF.